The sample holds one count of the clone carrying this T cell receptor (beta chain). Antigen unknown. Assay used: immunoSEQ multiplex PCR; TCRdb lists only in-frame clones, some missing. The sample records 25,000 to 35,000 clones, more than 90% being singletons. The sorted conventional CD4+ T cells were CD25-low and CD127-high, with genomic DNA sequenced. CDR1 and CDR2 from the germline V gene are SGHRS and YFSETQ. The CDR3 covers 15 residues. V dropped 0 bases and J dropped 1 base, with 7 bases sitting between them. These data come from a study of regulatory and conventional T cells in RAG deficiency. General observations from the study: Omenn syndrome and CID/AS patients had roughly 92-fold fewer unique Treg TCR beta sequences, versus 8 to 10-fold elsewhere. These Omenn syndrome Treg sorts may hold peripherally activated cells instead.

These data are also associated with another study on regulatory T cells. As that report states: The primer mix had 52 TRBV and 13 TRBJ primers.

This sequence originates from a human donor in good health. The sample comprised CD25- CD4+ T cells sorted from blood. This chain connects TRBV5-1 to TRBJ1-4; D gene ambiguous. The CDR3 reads CASSLAGVTNEKLFF. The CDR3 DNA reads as TGCGCCAGCAGCTTGGCCGGTGTAACTAATGAAAAACTGTTTTTT.